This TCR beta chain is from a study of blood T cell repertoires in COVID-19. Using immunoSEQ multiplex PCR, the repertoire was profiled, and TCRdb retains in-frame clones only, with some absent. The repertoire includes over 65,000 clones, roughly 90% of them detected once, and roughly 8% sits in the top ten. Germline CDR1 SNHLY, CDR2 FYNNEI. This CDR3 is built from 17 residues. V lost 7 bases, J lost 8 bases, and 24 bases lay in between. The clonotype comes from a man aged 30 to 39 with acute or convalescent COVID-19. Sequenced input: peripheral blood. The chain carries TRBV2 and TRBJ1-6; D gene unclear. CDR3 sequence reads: CASIGINRGGSYSPLHF. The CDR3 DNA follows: TGTGCCAGCATTGGGATAAACAGAGGAGGATCCTATTCACCCCTCCACTTT.